Each of the 13 T cell receptor beta chains below was sequenced from the same sample in a study of shared clonotypes between healthy human individuals. Using immunoSEQ multiplex PCR, the repertoire was profiled, and TCRdb retains in-frame clones only, with some absent. Of under 650,000 clones detected, approximately 95% appear once; the ten largest clones hold about 0.064%. What was sequenced was naive CD4+ T cells sorted from blood. The subset is: CD45RA+ positively selected. Receptor source: a woman between 25 and 40 years old in good health.

V gene TRBV2 combines with J gene TRBJ1-2; D remains ambiguous. The CDR3 consists of 13 residues. V was pared by 9 bases and J by 6 bases, with 17 bases between. Looked up from germline, CDR1 is SNHLY and CDR2 is FYNNEI. CDR3 amino acids: CASSQEVQDGYTF. In DNA form, the CDR3 reads TGTGCCAGTAGTCAAGAGGTTCAGGATGGCTACACCTTC. Complete variable domain (other parts from reference TRBV2 and TRBJ1-2): EPEVTQTPSHQVTQMGQEVILRCVPISNHLYFYWYRQILGQKVEFLVSFYNNEISEKSEIFDDQFSVERPDGSNFTLKIRSTKLEDSAMYFCASSQEVQDGYTFGSGTRLTVV.

J is TRBJ1-3 and V is TRBV6-1; a possible D gene is TRBD1 (5 bases). Per germline, CDR1 MNHNS and CDR2 SASEGT. The V and J ends lost 2 bases and 1 base respectively, with 18 bases between them. CDR3 length: 18 amino acids. The CDR3 DNA sequence: TGTGCCAGCAGTGAACAACCCGGGGGGTGGGGATCTGGAAACACCATATATTTT. Protein: CASSEQPGGWGSGNTIYF.

J is TRBJ1-3 and V is TRBV5-5; D is undetermined. This CDR3 contains 15 residues. Germline CDR1 reads SGHKS; CDR2 reads YYEKEE (reference sequence). V dropped 0 bases and J dropped 4 bases, with 11 bases sitting between them. The CDR3 DNA is TGTGCCAGCAGCTTGGTATTCGGGTCAGGAAACACCATATATTTT. Translating it yields CASSLVFGSGNTIYF.

This clone was counted once. The chain is built from TRBV5-1 and TRBJ2-7, with 7 positions matching TRBD1. The germline V gene has CDR1 SGHRS and CDR2 YFSETQ. The CDR3 sequence is 13 residues long. After removal of 6 bases from V and 5 bases from J, the junction contained 8 bases not matched to a gene. CDR3 nucleotide sequence: TGCGCCAGCAATCGGGACAGAGAAAACGAGCAGTACTTC. Protein sequence: CASNRDRENEQYF.

The chain joins TRBV11-2 to TRBJ2-1; tentative D call: TRBD2 (6 bases). Per germline, CDR1 SGHAT and CDR2 FQNNGV. V lost 5 bases and J 12 bases, leaving 23 bases between the germline ends. The CDR3 length is 15 residues. The CDR3 nucleotides read TGTGCCAGCAGCCTCTCGCGTAGCGGACCCAAACGGCAGTTCTTC. Protein: CASSLSRSGPKRQFF.

The chain joins TRBV7-2 to TRBJ2-6; 10 bases map to TRBD2. CDR3 length: 19 residues. V was pared by 0 bases and J by 0 bases, with 5 bases of the junction left unmatched. CDR1 and CDR2 from the germline V gene are SGHTA and FQGNSA. CDR3 loop: CASSLARLAGPSGANVLTF. The CDR3 nucleotides are TGTGCCAGCAGCTTAGCTCGACTAGCGGGCCCCTCTGGGGCCAACGTCCTGACTTTC.

The chain uses TRBV10-3 and TRBJ1-5; D is perhaps TRBD1 (5 bases). Trimming took off 10 bases at V and 2 bases at J, with 21 bases between the two ends. In germline, CDR1 is ENHRY, CDR2 SYGVKD. The CDR3 is 16 residues long. The CDR3 bases are TGTGCCACCTCCGGGACGCTCCTTGGGGGCAATCAGCCCCAGCATTTT. As protein: CATSGTLLGGNQPQHF.

CDR3 region: CASSLPPTGTSGYEQYF. CDR3 bases: TGTGCCAGCAGTTTACCCCCCACTGGGACGTCCGGCTACGAGCAGTACTTC. V gene TRBV28 combines with J gene TRBJ2-7; D may match TRBD1 or TRBD2 (5 bases each). Between the trimmed V and J ends, which lost 2 bases and 3 bases, there was a span of 20 bases. Per germline, CDR1 MDHEN and CDR2 SYDVKM. The CDR3 length is 17 residues.

The chain has TRBV4-1 and TRBJ1-2; the match to TRBD1 covers 7 bases. This CDR3 comprises 13 residues. Losses at the gene ends were 0 bases for V and 5 bases for J; bases not matched to a gene: 0. In germline, CDR1 is MGHRA, CDR2 YSYEKL. CDR3 coding DNA: TGCGCCAGCAGCCAAGAGGGACAGTATGGCTACACCTTC. This sequence encodes CASSQEGQYGYTF.

The rearrangement links TRBV7-8 to TRBJ2-5; D is ambiguous. The germline gives CDR1 SGHVS, CDR2 FQNEAQ. Trimming took 1 base from V and 2 from J, leaving 8 bases between them. CDR3 length: 14 amino acids. The CDR3: CASSLVGRQETQYF. The CDR3 coding sequence is TGTGCCAGCAGCTTAGTCGGCAGACAAGAGACCCAGTACTTC.

Of note for this clone: The same CDR3 can be traced to other DNA sequences in this sample. This chain links TRBV7-2 with TRBJ2-2, with D unresolved. The CDR3 totals 14 residues. Trimming removed 0 bases from V and 5 bases from J, with 7 bases in between. Germline assignment: CDR1 SGHTA and CDR2 FQGNSA. The CDR3 bases are TGTGCCAGCAGCTTAGCGGGCGGAACCGGGGAGCTGTTTTTT. It specifies CASSLAGGTGELFF.

The genes are TRBV20-1 and TRBJ2-7; D remains ambiguous. Trimming left V 3 bases short and J 6 bases short, with 9 bases between. The CDR3 length is 11 residues. Germline V gene sequence: CDR1 DFQATT, CDR2 SNEGSKA (reference sequence). CDR3 sequence reads: CSASTVFEQYF. The CDR3 nucleotides read TGCAGTGCTAGTACAGTTTTCGAGCAGTACTTC.

The J gene is TRBJ2-1, the V gene TRBV19, with unresolved D. Germline CDR1 reads LNHDA; CDR2 reads SQIVND (reference sequence). Trimming left V 2 bases short and J 0 bases short, with 8 bases between. CDR3 size: 15 residues. CDR3 sequence: CASSIITTSYNEQFF. The CDR3 nucleotides are TGTGCCAGTAGTATAATAACTACCTCCTACAATGAGCAGTTCTTC. The complete variable domain, with remaining parts taken from reference TRBV19 and TRBJ2-1, reads DGGITQSPKYLFRKEGQNVTLSCEQNLNHDAMYWYRQDPGQGLRLIYYSQIVNDFQKGDIAEGYSVSREKKESFPLTVTSAQKNPTAFYLCASSIITTSYNEQFFGPGTRLTVL.